The 18 T cell receptor beta chains presented below share a single source sample, sequenced in a study of shared clonotypes between healthy human individuals. Using immunoSEQ multiplex PCR, the repertoire was profiled, and TCRdb retains in-frame clones only, with some absent. The table has some 2,000,000 clones, roughly 95% seen once. The sample comprised naive CD4+ T cells sorted from blood. The subset is: CD45RA+ positively selected. The origin of the receptors is a man aged 18 to 30 in good health.

Notes on this clone: One end of the junction is discordant with germline, which a read error may explain. The CDR3 is CASSRMTRDSGYTF. DNA of the CDR3: TGTGCTAGCAGCCGAATGACCAGGGATTCTGGCTACACCTTC. The rearrangement joins TRBV7-7 to TRBJ1-2; D may be TRBD1 (5 bases). The germline V gene has CDR1 SSHAT and CDR2 FNYEAQ (reference sequence). The CDR3 sequence is 14 residues long.

This rearrangement joins TRBV28 to TRBJ1-4; D is uncertain. Germline-derived CDR1 and CDR2 are MDHEN and SYDVKM. This CDR3 region has 13 residues. Trimming shortened V by 2 bases and J by 7 bases, and 8 bases separated the two germline ends. In DNA form, the CDR3 reads TGTGCCAGCAGTTTAGTAGGGAGTGAAAAACTGTTTTTT. The encoded protein is CASSLVGSEKLFF.

The chain joins TRBV29-1 to TRBJ2-3; D might be TRBD2 (6 bases). Between the trimmed V and J ends, which lost 4 bases and 1 base, there was a span of 9 bases. The CDR3 sequence is 13 residues long. Germline V gene sequence: CDR1 SQVTM, CDR2 ANQGSEA. CDR3 nucleotides: TGCAGCGTTGGTAGCGGAGGCACAGATACGCAGTATTTT. Its translation is CSVGSGGTDTQYF.

The V gene is TRBV10-3, the J gene TRBJ2-7, with D possibly TRBD2 on 5 matching bases. This CDR3 region has 16 residues. V lost 4 bases and J 2 bases, leaving 18 bases between the germline ends. The germline V gene has CDR1 ENHRY and CDR2 SYGVKD. The CDR3 is CAISGGQGASPYEQYF. CDR3 sequence (DNA): TGTGCCATCAGTGGCGGGCAAGGCGCTTCCCCCTACGAGCAGTACTTC.

This clone has a single count. The chain couples TRBV6-4 to TRBJ2-7; 7 bases agree with TRBD2. The CDR3 consists of 18 residues. V shed 2 bases, J shed 1 base, and the junction held 14 bases outside the gene matches. The germline CDR1 and CDR2 sequences are MRHNA and SNTAGT. CDR3 nucleotide sequence: TGTGCCAGCAGTGACGGGCTAGCGGAGCCCTTAACTTCCTACGAGCAGTACTTC. It encodes CASSDGLAEPLTSYEQYF.

The chain joins TRBV6-1 to TRBJ2-2; the D is unclear. V gave up 1 base and J gave up 0 bases, with 9 bases separating them. CDR3 length: 16 amino acids. CDR1 is MNHNS, CDR2 SASEGT, per germline. Here the CDR3 DNA reads TGTGCCAGCAGTGAAGAATTATCTACGAACACCGGGGAGCTGTTTTTT. Amino acid sequence: CASSEELSTNTGELFF.

V gene TRBV5-1 combines with J gene TRBJ2-1; D uncertain. The CDR3 covers 16 residues. Looked up from germline, CDR1 is SGHRS and CDR2 is YFSETQ. V was pared by 3 bases and J by 4 bases, with 17 bases between. CDR3 bases: TGCGCCAGCAGCTCGGATAGGGTTTCTAGGTACAATGAGCAGTTCTTC. Translated: CASSSDRVSRYNEQFF. Full variable domain (outside the CDR3, taken from reference TRBV5-1 and TRBJ2-1): KAGVTQTPRYLIKTRGQQVTLSCSPISGHRSVSWYQQTPGQGLQFLFEYFSETQRNKGNFPGRFSGRQFSNSRSEMNVSTLELGDSALYLCASSSDRVSRYNEQFFGPGTRLTVL.

This chain joins TRBV5-1 and TRBJ2-3, with TRBD2 matching 8 bases. This CDR3 is 14 amino acids long. V was pared by 3 bases and J by 2 bases, with 2 bases of the junction left unmatched. Germline values: CDR1 SGHRS, CDR2 YFSETQ. The CDR3 reads CASSSAGVTDTQYF. In nucleotides, the CDR3 is TGCGCCAGCAGCTCAGCGGGGGTCACAGATACGCAGTATTTT. Full variable domain (missing parts from reference TRBV5-1 and TRBJ2-3): KAGVTQTPRYLIKTRGQQVTLSCSPISGHRSVSWYQQTPGQGLQFLFEYFSETQRNKGNFPGRFSGRQFSNSRSEMNVSTLELGDSALYLCASSSAGVTDTQYFGPGTRLTVL.

This chain connects TRBV9 to TRBJ2-7; 7 bases align to TRBD2. CDR1 is SGDLS, CDR2 YYNGEE, per germline. There are 15 residues in the CDR3. Trimming removed 3 bases from V and 2 bases from J; junction bases left unmatched: 8. The CDR3 reads CASSAGGAGAYEQYF. The CDR3 DNA is TGTGCCAGCAGCGCGGGGGGTGCGGGTGCCTACGAGCAGTACTTC.

The CDR3 DNA sequence: TGTGCCAGCAGCCACTCAGGGGGAGTAAGAATCAATGAGCAGTTCTTC. As protein: CASSHSGGVRINEQFF. V is TRBV14 and J is TRBJ2-1, with 7 bases matching TRBD1. This CDR3 is 16 amino acids long. After removal of 3 bases from V and 6 bases from J, the junction contained 11 bases not matched to a gene. Germline V gene data show CDR1 as SGHDN and CDR2 as FVKESK.

The chain employs TRBV5-4 and TRBJ2-5, with D maybe TRBD1 (5 bases). Trimming cost V 4 bases and J 0 bases, with 16 bases left between them. From germline, CDR1 is SGHNT and CDR2 YYREEE (reference sequence). The length of the CDR3 is 16 residues. The CDR3 DNA is TGTGCCAGCAGCCAAAAAAAGGGGCTGGACCAAGAGACCCAGTACTTC. Protein product: CASSQKKGLDQETQYF.

The chain is built from TRBV2 and TRBJ2-7; 8 nucleotides line up with TRBD1. The junction had 15 bases not matched to a gene; V was cut back by 3 bases and J by 2 bases. The CDR3 length is 18 residues. Germline CDR1 reads SNHLY; CDR2 reads FYNNEI. The CDR3 protein is CASSEGDRLPHLAYEQYF. The CDR3 DNA follows: TGTGCCAGCAGTGAGGGGGACAGGCTCCCCCATCTCGCCTACGAGCAGTACTTC.

This clone was recorded once. The chain employs TRBV7-2 and TRBJ1-3; tentative D call: TRBD1 (5 bases). CDR3 length: 17 amino acids. Trimming shortened V by 5 bases and J by 2 bases, and 19 bases separated the two germline ends. Germline V lookup: CDR1 SGHTA, CDR2 FQGNSA. The CDR3 DNA follows: TGTGCCAGCAGCCCACCAACGTGGGGGAACGCTGGAAACACCATATATTTT. As protein: CASSPPTWGNAGNTIYF.

V and J are TRBV11-2 and TRBJ2-7, with D perhaps TRBD2 (6 bases). With 6 bases removed from V and 6 bases from J, the gap between germline ends came to 15 bases. This CDR3 spans 13 amino acids. Germline V gene data show CDR1 as SGHAT and CDR2 as FQNNGV. In nucleotides, the CDR3 is TGTGCCAGCAGGAGGGACTTAGGGGCCGAGCAGTACTTC. Encoded protein: CASRRDLGAEQYF.

The chain uses TRBV18 and TRBJ2-5; the D is unclear. This CDR3 contains 15 residues. The germline CDR1 and CDR2 sequences are KGHSH and LQKENI. V lost 3 bases to trimming and J lost 1 base, with 12 bases between them. CDR3 coding DNA: TGTGCCAGCTCACCTAGGACCCGAGGCCAAGAGACCCAGTACTTC. This codes for CASSPRTRGQETQYF.

J is TRBJ2-2 and V is TRBV5-4; tentative D call: TRBD1 (5 bases). This CDR3 has 15 residues. The V gene's germline CDR1 is SGHNT and CDR2 YYREEE (reference sequence). Trimming stripped 4 bases from V and 5 bases from J, with 15 bases between. CDR3 region: CASSDWAGATGELFF. The CDR3 DNA reads as TGTGCCAGCAGCGACTGGGCTGGGGCGACCGGGGAGCTGTTTTTT.

The rearrangement links TRBV6-1 to TRBJ1-6; D perhaps matches TRBD1 (6 bases). The germline V and J ends were trimmed by 1 base and 3 bases, with 25 bases remaining between them. Germline CDR1 reads MNHNS; CDR2 reads SASEGT. The CDR3 extends over 21 amino acids. CDR3 DNA sequence: TGTGCCAGCAGTGAAGTATCGACCGGGACACCATCTCTTAGCTATAATTCACCCCTCCACTTT. Encoded protein: CASSEVSTGTPSLSYNSPLHF.

With respect to this clone: Other DNA sequences within the sample encode an identical CDR3. V usage is TRBV5-1 and J usage is TRBJ2-7, with 8 bases that match TRBD1. The CDR3 is 14 amino acids. CDR1 is SGHRS and CDR2 is YFSETQ in the germline V gene. V shed 1 base, J shed 5 bases, and the junction held 5 bases outside the gene matches. The CDR3: CASSLRQGADEQYF. CDR3 coding DNA: TGCGCCAGCAGCTTGAGGCAGGGGGCCGACGAGCAGTACTTC.